What follows are 13 T cell receptor beta chains derived from one specimen sequenced in a study of spatial heterogeneity in lung cancer. TCRdb called the 5' RACE reads again in MiXCR, with one record for every CDR3 protein. This sample has 110,000 or so distinct CDR3 sequences, with less than 14% found just once. The time point here: blood at routine non-recurrence follow-up after resection. The sequences come from PBMCs, collected at follow-up. These receptors were taken from a female donor with early-stage non-small cell lung cancer.

V and J are TRBV5-4 and TRBJ1-2; D is ambiguous. Germline assignment: CDR1 SGHNT and CDR2 YYREEE (reference sequence). This CDR3 has 16 amino acids. Trimming shortened V by 1 base and J by 3 bases, and 16 bases separated the two germline ends. CDR3 sequence reads: CASSLKSRQSYYGYTF. The DNA of the CDR3 is TGTGCCAGCAGCTTGAAGTCCAGGCAATCTTACTATGGCTACACCTTC.

The chain recombines TRBV6-5 with TRBJ1-1; D gene uncertain. Trimming shortened V by 0 bases and J by 1 base, and 6 bases separated the two germline ends. From germline, CDR1 is MNHEY and CDR2 SVGAGI. This CDR3 region has 14 residues. CDR3 nucleotides: TGTGCCAGCAGTTACTCGCTCAGGAACACTGAAGCTTTCTTT. Translation gives CASSYSLRNTEAFF.

There are a few counts of this clonotype. The J gene is TRBJ2-1, the V gene TRBV18; 11 bases match TRBD2. Germline loops: CDR1 KGHSH, CDR2 LQKENI. The trim removed 6 bases at V and 7 bases at J, leaving 11 bases unmatched. The CDR3 loop spans 16 amino acids. This CDR3 is CASSPRALAGANEQFF. The CDR3 DNA is TGTGCCAGCTCCCCAAGGGCACTAGCGGGAGCTAATGAGCAGTTCTTC.

In this sample, this clonotype turned up many times. Here the CDR3 reads CASSFGLRTSGELFF. Here the CDR3 DNA reads TGTGCCAGCAGTTTTGGCCTTCGTACATCCGGGGAGCTGTTTTTT. The rearrangement joins TRBV27 to TRBJ2-2; D remains unclear. Germline CDR1 reads MNHEY; CDR2 reads SMNVEV (reference sequence). Trimming removed 3 bases at V and 6 bases at J, with 14 bases between. There are 15 residues in the CDR3.

A few counts support this clonotype. The rearrangement uses TRBV27 and TRBJ1-1, with D unclear. Germline CDR1 MNHEY, CDR2 SMNVEV (reference sequence). The CDR3 has 14 amino acids. Trimming shortened V by 5 bases and J by 1 base, and 11 bases separated the two germline ends. CDR3 loop: CASSPQHKNTEAFF. CDR3 in DNA: TGTGCCAGCAGTCCTCAACATAAGAACACTGAAGCTTTCTTT.

The rearrangement uses TRBV24-1 and TRBJ2-3; perhaps TRBD2 as D (5 bases). In germline, CDR1 is KGHDR, CDR2 SFDVKD. The CDR3 spans 16 residues. Trimming shortened V by 1 base and J by 1 base, and 11 bases separated the two germline ends. The CDR3 here is CATSDFGSKGTDTQYF. The CDR3, as DNA: TGTGCCACCAGTGATTTTGGGAGTAAGGGCACAGATACGCAGTATTTT.

The table lists this clonotype with many counts. The rearrangement uses TRBV5-5 and TRBJ2-3; no clear D gene. Trimming took 1 base from V and 11 from J, leaving 11 bases between them. This CDR3 comprises 12 residues. Per germline, CDR1 SGHKS and CDR2 YYEKEE (reference sequence). The CDR3 spells CASSLSVMEQYF. The CDR3 nucleotides read TGTGCCAGCAGCTTGTCCGTAATGGAGCAGTATTTT.

In this sample, this clonotype turned up many times. The chain uses TRBV18 and TRBJ2-1, with 10 bases that match TRBD2. CDR1 is KGHSH, CDR2 LQKENI, per germline. This CDR3 contains 15 residues. The V gene end was trimmed by 3 bases and the J gene end by 10 bases; junction bases not matched to a gene: 9. CDR3 DNA sequence: TGTGCCAGCTCACCTTCTAGCGGGAGTGGAGGGGAGCAGTTCTTC. Its translation: CASSPSSGSGGEQFF.

This clonotype came up many times. This chain joins TRBV3-1 and TRBJ1-1; 8 bases line up with TRBD1. After removal of 1 base from V and 6 bases from J, the junction contained 4 bases not matched to a gene. CDR3 length: 14 amino acids. Germline V gene data show CDR1 as LGHDT and CDR2 as YNNKEL (reference sequence). The CDR3 region is CASSQGQGFSEAFF. The CDR3 DNA reads TGTGCCAGCAGCCAAGGACAGGGGTTCTCTGAAGCTTTCTTT.

A few counts support this clonotype. This chain joins TRBV7-9 and TRBJ2-7; 14 bases align to TRBD2. CDR3 length equals 15 residues. The germline gives CDR1 SEHNR, CDR2 FQNEAQ (reference sequence). V lost 5 bases and J lost 5; bases outside the gene matches: 5. DNA for the CDR3: TGTGCCAGCAGCCTCGGGACTAGCGGGAGCAACGAGCAGTACTTC. This codes for CASSLGTSGSNEQYF.

This clonotype has just a few counts. The rearrangement links TRBV9 to TRBJ1-1, with D possibly TRBD1 on 5 matching bases. Per germline, CDR1 SGDLS and CDR2 YYNGEE. With 2 bases removed from V and 1 base from J, the gap between germline ends came to 12 bases. The CDR3 consists of 15 residues. For the CDR3, the DNA is TGTGCCAGCAGCGTCGCAGGGTCTCAGAACACTGAAGCTTTCTTT. Its protein is CASSVAGSQNTEAFF.

This sequence joins TRBV24-1 and TRBJ2-5, with D possibly being TRBD2 (6 bases). Per the germline V gene, CDR1 is KGHDR and CDR2 is SFDVKD. The CDR3 totals 15 residues. Trimming took 3 bases from V and 0 from J, leaving 10 bases between them. CDR3 bases: TGTGCCACCAGTGATATCACGGGGGACCAAGAGACCCAGTACTTC. Translated: CATSDITGDQETQYF.

This clonotype showed up just a few times. The CDR3 nucleotides read TGTGCCAGCAGCCCCTACTTGGCGGGAGGGCCAACCGGGGAGCTGTTTTTT. It specifies CASSPYLAGGPTGELFF. This sequence joins TRBV4-2 and TRBJ2-2; TRBD2 agrees at 9 bases. This CDR3 has 17 residues. Germline CDR1 and CDR2: LGHNA and YNFKEQ. The V and J ends lost 4 bases and 5 bases, in that order; junction bases with no gene match: 11.